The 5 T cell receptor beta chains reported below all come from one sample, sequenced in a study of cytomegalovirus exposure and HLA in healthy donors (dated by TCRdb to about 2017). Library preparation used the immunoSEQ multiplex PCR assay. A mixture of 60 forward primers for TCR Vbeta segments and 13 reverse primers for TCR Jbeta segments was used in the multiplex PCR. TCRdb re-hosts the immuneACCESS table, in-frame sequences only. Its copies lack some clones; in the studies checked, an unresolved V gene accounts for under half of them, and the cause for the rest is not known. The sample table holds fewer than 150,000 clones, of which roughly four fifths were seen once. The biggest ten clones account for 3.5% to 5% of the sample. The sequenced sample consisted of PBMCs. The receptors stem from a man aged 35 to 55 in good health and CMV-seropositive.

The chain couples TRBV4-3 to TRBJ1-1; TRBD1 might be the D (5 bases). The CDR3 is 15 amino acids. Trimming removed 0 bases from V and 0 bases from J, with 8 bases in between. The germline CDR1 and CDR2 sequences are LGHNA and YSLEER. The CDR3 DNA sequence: TGCGCCAGCAGCCAAGAGGACATAATGAACACTGAAGCTTTCTTT. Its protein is CASSQEDIMNTEAFF.

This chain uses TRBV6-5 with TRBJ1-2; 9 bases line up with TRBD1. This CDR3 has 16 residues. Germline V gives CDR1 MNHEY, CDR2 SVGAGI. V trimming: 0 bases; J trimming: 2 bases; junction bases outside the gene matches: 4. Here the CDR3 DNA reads TGTGCCAGCAGTTACTCGAGAGGGACAGGGAACTATGGCTACACCTTC. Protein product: CASSYSRGTGNYGYTF.

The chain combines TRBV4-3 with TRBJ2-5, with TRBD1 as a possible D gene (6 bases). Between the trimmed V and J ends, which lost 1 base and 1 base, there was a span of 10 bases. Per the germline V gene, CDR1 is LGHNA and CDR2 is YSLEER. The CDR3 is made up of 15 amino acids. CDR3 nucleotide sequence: TGCGCCAGCAGCCAAGTCGCCAGGGGCCAAGAGACCCAGTACTTC. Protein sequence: CASSQVARGQETQYF.

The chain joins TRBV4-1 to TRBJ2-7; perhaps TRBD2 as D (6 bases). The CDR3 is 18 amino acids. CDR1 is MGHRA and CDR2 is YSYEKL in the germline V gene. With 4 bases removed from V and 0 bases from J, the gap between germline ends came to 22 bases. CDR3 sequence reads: CASSLLAEGGLSSYEQYF. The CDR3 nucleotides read TGCGCCAGCAGCCTCCTTGCGGAGGGCGGGTTGAGCTCCTACGAGCAGTACTTC.

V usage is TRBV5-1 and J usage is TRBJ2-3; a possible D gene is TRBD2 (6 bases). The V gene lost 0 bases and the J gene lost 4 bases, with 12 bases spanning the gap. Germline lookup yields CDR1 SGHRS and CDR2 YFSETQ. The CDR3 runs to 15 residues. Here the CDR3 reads CASSLGGVSADTQYF. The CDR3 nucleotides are TGCGCCAGCAGCTTGGGGGGGGTATCGGCAGATACGCAGTATTTT. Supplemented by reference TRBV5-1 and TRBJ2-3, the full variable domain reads KAGVTQTPRYLIKTRGQQVTLSCSPISGHRSVSWYQQTPGQGLQFLFEYFSETQRNKGNFPGRFSGRQFSNSRSEMNVSTLELGDSALYLCASSLGGVSADTQYFGPGTRLTVL.